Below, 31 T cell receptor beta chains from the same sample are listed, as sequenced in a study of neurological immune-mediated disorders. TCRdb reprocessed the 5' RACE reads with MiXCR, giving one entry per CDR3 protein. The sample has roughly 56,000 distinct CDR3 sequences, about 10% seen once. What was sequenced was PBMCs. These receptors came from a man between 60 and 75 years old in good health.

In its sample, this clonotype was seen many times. CDR3 in amino acids: CASSYTSGVDTQYF. The CDR3 DNA reads as TGTGCCAGCAGTTACACCAGCGGGGTCGATACGCAGTATTTT. V is TRBV6-5 and J is TRBJ2-3; TRBD2 matches at 7 bases. The length of the CDR3 is 14 residues. J gave up 6 bases and V 2 bases, and 5 bases lay outside the gene matches. Germline-derived CDR1 and CDR2 are MNHEY and SVGAGI.

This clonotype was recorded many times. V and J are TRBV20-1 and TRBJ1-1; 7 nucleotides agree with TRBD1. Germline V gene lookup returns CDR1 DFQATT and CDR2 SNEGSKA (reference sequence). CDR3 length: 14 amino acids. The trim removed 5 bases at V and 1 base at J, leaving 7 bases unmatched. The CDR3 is CSAPDRITNTEAFF. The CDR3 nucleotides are TGCAGTGCTCCGGACAGGATCACGAACACTGAAGCTTTCTTT.

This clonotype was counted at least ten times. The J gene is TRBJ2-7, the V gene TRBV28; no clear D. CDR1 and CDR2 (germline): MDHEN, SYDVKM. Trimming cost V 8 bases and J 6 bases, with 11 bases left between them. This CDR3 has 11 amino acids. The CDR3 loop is CASEFTGEQYF. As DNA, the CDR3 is TGTGCCAGCGAATTTACGGGCGAGCAGTACTTC.

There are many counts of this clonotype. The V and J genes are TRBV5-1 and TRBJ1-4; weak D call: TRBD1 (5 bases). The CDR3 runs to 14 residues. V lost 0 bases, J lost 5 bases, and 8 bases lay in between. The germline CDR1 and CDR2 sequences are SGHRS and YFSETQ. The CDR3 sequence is CASSLAGGNEKLFF. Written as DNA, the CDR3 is TGCGCCAGCAGCTTGGCCGGGGGGAATGAAAAACTGTTTTTT.

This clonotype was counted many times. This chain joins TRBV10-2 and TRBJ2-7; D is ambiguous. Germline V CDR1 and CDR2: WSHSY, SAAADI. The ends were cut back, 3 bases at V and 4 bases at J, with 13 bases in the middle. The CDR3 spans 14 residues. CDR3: CASSDRAPTYEQYF. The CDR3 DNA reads TGCGCCAGCAGTGACCGGGCTCCGACGTACGAGCAGTACTTC.

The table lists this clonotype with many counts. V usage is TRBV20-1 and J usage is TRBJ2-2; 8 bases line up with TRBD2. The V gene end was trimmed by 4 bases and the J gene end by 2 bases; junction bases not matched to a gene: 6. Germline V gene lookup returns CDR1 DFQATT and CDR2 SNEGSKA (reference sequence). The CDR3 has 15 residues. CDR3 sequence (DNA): TGCAGTGCTACGGGAGGGGATAGAAACACCGGGGAGCTGTTTTTT. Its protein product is CSATGGDRNTGELFF.

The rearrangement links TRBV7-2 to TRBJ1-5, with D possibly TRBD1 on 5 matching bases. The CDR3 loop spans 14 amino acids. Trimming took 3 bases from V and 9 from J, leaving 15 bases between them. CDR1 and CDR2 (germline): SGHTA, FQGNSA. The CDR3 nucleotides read TGTGCCAGCAGCTTGGGGGGGAGAGATCTGCCCCAGCATTTT. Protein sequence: CASSLGGRDLPQHF.

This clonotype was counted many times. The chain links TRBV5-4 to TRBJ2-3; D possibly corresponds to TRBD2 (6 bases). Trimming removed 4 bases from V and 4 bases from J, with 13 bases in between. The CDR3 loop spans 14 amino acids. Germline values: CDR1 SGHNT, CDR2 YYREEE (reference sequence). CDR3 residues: CASSASSAADTQYF. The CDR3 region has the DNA TGTGCCAGCAGCGCATCTAGCGCGGCAGATACGCAGTATTTT.

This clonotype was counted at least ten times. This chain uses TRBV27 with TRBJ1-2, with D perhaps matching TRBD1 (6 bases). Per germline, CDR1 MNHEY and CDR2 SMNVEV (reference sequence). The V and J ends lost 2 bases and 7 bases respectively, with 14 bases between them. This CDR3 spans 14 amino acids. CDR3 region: CASSLQGRARGYTF. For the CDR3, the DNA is TGTGCCAGCAGTTTACAGGGGCGCGCCCGTGGCTACACCTTC.

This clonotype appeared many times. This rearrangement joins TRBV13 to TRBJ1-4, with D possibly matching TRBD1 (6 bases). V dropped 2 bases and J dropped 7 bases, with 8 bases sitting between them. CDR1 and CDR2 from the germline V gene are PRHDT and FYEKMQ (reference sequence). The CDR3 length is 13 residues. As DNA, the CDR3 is TGTGCCAGCAGCTTAAGGGGGACTGAAAAACTGTTTTTT. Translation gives CASSLRGTEKLFF.

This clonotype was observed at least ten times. CDR3 DNA: TGTGCCATCAGTGAGGGGGGCGCAGGGGGCGACGAGCAGTACTTC. Its translation: CAISEGGAGGDEQYF. V usage is TRBV10-3 and J usage is TRBJ2-7, with 8 bases aligning to TRBD1. The trim removed 2 bases at V and 5 bases at J, leaving 8 bases unmatched. CDR1 is ENHRY, CDR2 SYGVKD, per germline. The CDR3 length is 15 residues.

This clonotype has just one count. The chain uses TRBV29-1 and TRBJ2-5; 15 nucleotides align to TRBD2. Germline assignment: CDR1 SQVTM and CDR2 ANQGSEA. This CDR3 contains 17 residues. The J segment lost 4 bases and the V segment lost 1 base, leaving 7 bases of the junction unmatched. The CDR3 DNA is TGCAGCGTTGAAGCGAGGACTAGCGGGGGGGCCCTAGAGACCCAGTACTTC. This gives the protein CSVEARTSGGALETQYF.

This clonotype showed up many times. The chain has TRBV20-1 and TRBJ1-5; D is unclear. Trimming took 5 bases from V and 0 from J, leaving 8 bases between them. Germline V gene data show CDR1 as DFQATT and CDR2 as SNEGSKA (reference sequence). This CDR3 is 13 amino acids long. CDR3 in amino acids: CSAQENSNQPQHF. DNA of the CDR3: TGCAGTGCTCAAGAGAATAGCAATCAGCCCCAGCATTTT.

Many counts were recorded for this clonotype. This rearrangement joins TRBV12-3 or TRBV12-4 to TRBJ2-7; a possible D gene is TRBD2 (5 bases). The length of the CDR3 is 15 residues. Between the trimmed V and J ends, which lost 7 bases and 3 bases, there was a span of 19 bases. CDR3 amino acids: CASTTGSVRVYEQYF. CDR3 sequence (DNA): TGTGCCAGCACCACTGGCTCCGTGAGGGTCTACGAGCAGTACTTC.

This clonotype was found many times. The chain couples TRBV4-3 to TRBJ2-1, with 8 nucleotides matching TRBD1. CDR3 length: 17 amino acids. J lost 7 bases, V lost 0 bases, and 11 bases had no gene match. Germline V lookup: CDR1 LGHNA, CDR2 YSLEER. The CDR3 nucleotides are TGCGCCAGCAGCCAAGATCTTAGCACAGGGGGTTGGAATGAGCAGTTCTTC. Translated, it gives CASSQDLSTGGWNEQFF.

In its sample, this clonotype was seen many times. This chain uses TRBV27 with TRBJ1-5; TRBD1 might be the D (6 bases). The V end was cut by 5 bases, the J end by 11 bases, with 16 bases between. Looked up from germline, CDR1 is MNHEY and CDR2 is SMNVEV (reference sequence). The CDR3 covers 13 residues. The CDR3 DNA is TGTGCCAGCAGTCCCGATAGGGGGAAGGCCCAGCATTTT. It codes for CASSPDRGKAQHF.

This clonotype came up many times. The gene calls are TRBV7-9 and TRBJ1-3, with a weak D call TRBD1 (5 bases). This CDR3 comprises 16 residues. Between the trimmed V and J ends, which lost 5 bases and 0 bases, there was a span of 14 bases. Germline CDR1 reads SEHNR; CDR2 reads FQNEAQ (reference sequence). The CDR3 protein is CASSARDASSGNTIYF. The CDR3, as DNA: TGTGCCAGCAGCGCCCGGGACGCGAGCTCTGGAAACACCATATATTTT.

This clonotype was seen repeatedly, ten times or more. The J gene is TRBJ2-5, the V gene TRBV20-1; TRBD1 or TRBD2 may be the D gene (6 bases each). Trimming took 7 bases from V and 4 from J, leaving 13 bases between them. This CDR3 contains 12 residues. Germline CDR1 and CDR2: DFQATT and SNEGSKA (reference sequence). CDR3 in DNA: TGCAGTGTTCGGAGGGGGGCAGAGACCCAGTACTTC. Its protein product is CSVRRGAETQYF.

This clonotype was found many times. The CDR3 here is CASKGGVAGELFF. CDR3 sequence (DNA): TGTGCCAGCAAAGGAGGGGTTGCCGGGGAGCTGTTTTTT. The chain combines TRBV25-1 with TRBJ2-2; D might be TRBD2 (6 bases). CDR3 size: 13 residues. Looked up from germline, CDR1 is MGHDK and CDR2 is SYGVNS. Trimming stripped 7 bases from V and 6 bases from J, with 12 bases between.

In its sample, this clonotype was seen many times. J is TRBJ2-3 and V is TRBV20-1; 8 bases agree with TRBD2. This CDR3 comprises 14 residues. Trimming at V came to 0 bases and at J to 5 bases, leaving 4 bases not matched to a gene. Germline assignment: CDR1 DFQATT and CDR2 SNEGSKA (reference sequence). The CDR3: CSARDTSGRDTQYF. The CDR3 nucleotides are TGCAGTGCTAGAGATACTAGCGGCAGAGATACGCAGTATTTT.

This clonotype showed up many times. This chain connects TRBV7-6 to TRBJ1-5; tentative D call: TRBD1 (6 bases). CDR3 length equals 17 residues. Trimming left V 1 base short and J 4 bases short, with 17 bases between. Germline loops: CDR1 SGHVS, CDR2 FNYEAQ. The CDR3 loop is CASSLEGGIWGNQPQHF. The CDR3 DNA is TGTGCCAGCAGCTTAGAGGGGGGAATTTGGGGGAATCAGCCCCAGCATTTT.

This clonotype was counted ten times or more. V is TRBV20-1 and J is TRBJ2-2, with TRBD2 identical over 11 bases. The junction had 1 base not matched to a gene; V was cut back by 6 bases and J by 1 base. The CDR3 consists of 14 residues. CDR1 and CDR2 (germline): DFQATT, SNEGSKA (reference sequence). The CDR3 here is CSATSGGNTGELFF. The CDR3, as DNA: TGCAGTGCAACTAGCGGGGGGAACACCGGGGAGCTGTTTTTT.

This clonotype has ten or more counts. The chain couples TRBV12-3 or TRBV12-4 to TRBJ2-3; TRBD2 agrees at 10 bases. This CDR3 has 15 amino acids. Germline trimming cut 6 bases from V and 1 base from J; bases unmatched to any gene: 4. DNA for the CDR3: TGTGCCAGCAGGAAGCTAGCGGGGGGCACAGATACGCAGTATTTT. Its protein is CASRKLAGGTDTQYF.

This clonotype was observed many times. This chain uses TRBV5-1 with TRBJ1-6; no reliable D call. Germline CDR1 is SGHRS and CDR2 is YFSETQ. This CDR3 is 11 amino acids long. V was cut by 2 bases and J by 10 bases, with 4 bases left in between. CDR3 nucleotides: TGCGCCAGCAGCTTTGGGTCACCCCTCCACTTT. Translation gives CASSFGSPLHF.

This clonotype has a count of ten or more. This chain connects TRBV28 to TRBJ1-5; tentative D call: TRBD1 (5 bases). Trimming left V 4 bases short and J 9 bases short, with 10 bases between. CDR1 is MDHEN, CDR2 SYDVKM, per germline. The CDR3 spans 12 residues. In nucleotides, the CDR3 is TGTGCCAGCAGTTCCTCAGGGCGGCCCCAGCATTTT. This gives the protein CASSSSGRPQHF.

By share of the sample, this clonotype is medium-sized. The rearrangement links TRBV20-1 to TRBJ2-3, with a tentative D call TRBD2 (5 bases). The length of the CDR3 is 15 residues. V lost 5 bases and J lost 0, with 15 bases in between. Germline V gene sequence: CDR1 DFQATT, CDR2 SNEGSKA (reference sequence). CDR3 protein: CSAGIAPMSTDTQYF. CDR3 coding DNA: TGCAGTGCTGGAATAGCGCCTATGAGCACAGATACGCAGTATTTT.

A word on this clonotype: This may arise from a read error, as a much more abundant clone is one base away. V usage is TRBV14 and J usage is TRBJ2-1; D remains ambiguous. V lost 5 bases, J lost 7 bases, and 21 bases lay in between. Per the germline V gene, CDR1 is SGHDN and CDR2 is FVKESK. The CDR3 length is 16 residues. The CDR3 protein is CASSKAGSYQGNEQFF. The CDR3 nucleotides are TGTGCCAGCAGCAAGGCTGGATCCTATCAAGGGAATGAGCAGTTCTTC.

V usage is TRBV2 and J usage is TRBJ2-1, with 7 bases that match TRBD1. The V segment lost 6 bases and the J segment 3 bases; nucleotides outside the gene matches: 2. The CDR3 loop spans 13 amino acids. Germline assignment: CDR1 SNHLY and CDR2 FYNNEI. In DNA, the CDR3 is TGTGCCAGCAGACGGGACAGCTACAATGAGCAGTTCTTC. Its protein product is CASRRDSYNEQFF.

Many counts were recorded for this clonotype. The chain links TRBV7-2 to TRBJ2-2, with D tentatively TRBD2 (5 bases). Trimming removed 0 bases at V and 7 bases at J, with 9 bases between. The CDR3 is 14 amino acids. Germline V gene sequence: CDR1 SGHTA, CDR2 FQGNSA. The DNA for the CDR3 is TGTGCCAGCAGCTTAGCCAAGGCGGGCGGGGAGCTGTTTTTT. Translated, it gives CASSLAKAGGELFF.

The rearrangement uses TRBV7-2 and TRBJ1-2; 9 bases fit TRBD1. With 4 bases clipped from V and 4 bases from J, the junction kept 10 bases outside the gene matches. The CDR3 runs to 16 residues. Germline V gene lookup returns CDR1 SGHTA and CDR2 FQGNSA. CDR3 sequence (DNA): TGTGCCAGCAGCTCTACGGGACAGGGAAGTAGCTATGGCTACACCTTC. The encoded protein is CASSSTGQGSSYGYTF. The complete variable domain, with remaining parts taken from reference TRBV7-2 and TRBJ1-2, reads GAGVSQSPSNKVTEKGKDVELRCDPISGHTALYWYRQSLGQGLEFLIYFQGNSAPDKSGLPSDRFSAERTGGSVSTLTIQRTQQEDSAVYLCASSSTGQGSSYGYTFGSGTRLTVV.

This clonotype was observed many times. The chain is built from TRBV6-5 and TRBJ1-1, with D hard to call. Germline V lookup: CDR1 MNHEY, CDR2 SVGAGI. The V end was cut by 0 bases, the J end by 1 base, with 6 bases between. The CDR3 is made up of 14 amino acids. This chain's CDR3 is CASSYSMENTEAFF. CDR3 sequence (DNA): TGTGCCAGCAGTTACTCGATGGAGAACACTGAAGCTTTCTTT.